These 19 T cell receptor beta chains were all obtained from the same sample, sequenced in a study of cytomegalovirus exposure and HLA in healthy donors. The table came from immunoSEQ multiplex PCR; TCRdb's copy has only in-frame clones and leaves some out. This sample has 95,000 to 150,000 clones, with around 85% found just once. Source material: PBMCs. Receptors originate from a woman in her 30s in good health and CMV-seronegative.

For this clone: One end of the junction is discordant with germline, which a read error may explain. The chain uses TRBV7-9 and TRBJ1-1; 7 positions agree with TRBD1. Germline lookup yields CDR1 SEHNR and CDR2 FQNEAQ (reference sequence). The CDR3 has 14 amino acids. The CDR3 region is CASTLTGANTEAFF. In DNA, the CDR3 is TGTGCCAGCACCTTAACAGGGGCGAACACTGAAGCTTTCTTT.

The V call is TRBV19, the J call TRBJ1-2, with 7 bases matching TRBD1. The CDR3 totals 15 residues. Germline values: CDR1 LNHDA, CDR2 SQIVND (reference sequence). Trimming at V came to 6 bases and at J to 4 bases, leaving 11 bases not matched to a gene. The CDR3 reads CASSYRGTGLYGYTF. CDR3 coding DNA: TGTGCCAGTAGCTACAGGGGAACGGGTCTCTATGGCTACACCTTC.

The chain combines TRBV15 with TRBJ1-4, with D perhaps TRBD1 (6 bases). V was shortened by 3 bases and J by 0 bases, with 14 bases between the two germline ends. CDR1 LNHNV and CDR2 YYDKDF come from the germline V gene (reference sequence). The CDR3 is 17 amino acids. Written as DNA, the CDR3 is TGTGCCACCAGCAGGGACTGGACAGCAACAACTAATGAAAAACTGTTTTTT. Residues: CATSRDWTATTNEKLFF.

This clone was picked up one time. The V gene is TRBV11-2, the J gene TRBJ2-3; 11 nucleotides line up with TRBD2. Trimming at V came to 3 bases and at J to 6 bases, leaving 2 bases not matched to a gene. The germline V gene encodes CDR1 SGHAT and CDR2 FQNNGV. The CDR3 is 14 amino acids. In DNA form, the CDR3 reads TGTGCCAGCAGCTTTAGCGGGGGGGCCGATACGCAGTATTTT. Its protein is CASSFSGGADTQYF.

This clone has more than one count but fewer than ten. This rearrangement joins TRBV5-1 to TRBJ1-2, with TRBD1 matching over 7 bases. Per germline, CDR1 SGHRS and CDR2 YFSETQ. V was clipped by 0 bases and J by 6 bases; unmatched bases: 5. The CDR3 has 14 residues. The chain's CDR3 is CASSLETGLDGYTF. The CDR3 DNA follows: TGCGCCAGCAGCTTGGAGACAGGGTTAGATGGCTACACCTTC. Drawing the rest from reference TRBV5-1 and TRBJ1-2, the complete variable domain is KAGVTQTPRYLIKTRGQQVTLSCSPISGHRSVSWYQQTPGQGLQFLFEYFSETQRNKGNFPGRFSGRQFSNSRSEMNVSTLELGDSALYLCASSLETGLDGYTFGSGTRLTVV.

This clone was picked up a small number of times. The chain links TRBV6-1 to TRBJ2-7, with D uncertain. This CDR3 contains 12 residues. The germline V gene encodes CDR1 MNHNS and CDR2 SASEGT. V was shortened by 2 bases and J by 4 bases, with 6 bases between the two germline ends. CDR3 sequence reads: CASSELYYEQYF. CDR3 coding DNA: TGTGCCAGCAGTGAACTTTATTACGAGCAGTACTTC.

The chain combines TRBV5-8 with TRBJ2-5; 8 bases match TRBD2. V dropped 4 bases and J dropped 1; count of bases not matched to a gene: 9. The CDR3 spans 16 residues. Germline lookup yields CDR1 SGHTS and CDR2 YDEGEE. The DNA of the CDR3 is TGTGCCAGCAGCACCAGGGGCGGGGGGCTCCAAGAGACCCAGTACTTC. Protein sequence: CASSTRGGGLQETQYF.

J is TRBJ2-5 and V is TRBV2; D ambiguous. Germline V CDR1 and CDR2: SNHLY, FYNNEI. This CDR3 comprises 11 residues. Trimming pared 5 bases from V and 5 bases from J, leaving 6 bases between. The CDR3 protein is CASSILETQYF. As DNA, the CDR3 is TGTGCCAGCAGTATTCTGGAGACCCAGTACTTC.

The chain uses TRBV11-3 and TRBJ2-3; 10 positions agree with TRBD2. Germline V CDR1 and CDR2: SGHNT, YENEEA. J lost 2 bases, V lost 5 bases, and 7 bases had no gene match. This CDR3 spans 16 amino acids. The CDR3 sequence: CASSAGTSAHTDTQYF. CDR3 DNA sequence: TGTGCCAGCAGCGCCGGGACTAGCGCACACACAGATACGCAGTATTTT.

J is TRBJ1-2 and V is TRBV5-1, with 9 bases matching TRBD1. Trimming at V came to 4 bases and at J to 8 bases, leaving 9 bases not matched to a gene. CDR3 size: 14 residues. Germline CDR1 is SGHRS and CDR2 is YFSETQ. The CDR3: CASSPGQGLEGYTF. The CDR3 coding sequence is TGCGCCAGCAGCCCAGGACAGGGGTTGGAGGGCTACACCTTC.

The CDR3 DNA follows: TGTGCCACCAGCACTCTGGACAGGGGGCAGACAGATACGCAGTATTTT. It specifies CATSTLDRGQTDTQYF. The V gene is TRBV15, the J gene TRBJ2-3; 11 nucleotides line up with TRBD1. The CDR3 sequence is 16 residues long. Germline trimming cut 4 bases from V and 3 bases from J; bases unmatched to any gene: 6. From germline, CDR1 is LNHNV and CDR2 YYDKDF (reference sequence).

This chain uses TRBV6-6 with TRBJ2-7; 7 bases are a match to TRBD1. Germline assignment: CDR1 MNHNY and CDR2 SVGAGI (reference sequence). This CDR3 has 14 amino acids. The V and J ends lost 5 bases and 4 bases, in that order; junction bases with no gene match: 8. The DNA for the CDR3 is TGTGCCAGCAGTCCCCGACAGGGCACTTACGAGCAGTACTTC. Translation: CASSPRQGTYEQYF.

The rearrangement links TRBV5-4 to TRBJ2-3, with D uncertain. V lost 2 bases and J 5 bases, leaving 12 bases between the germline ends. The CDR3 runs 14 residues. Germline CDR1 reads SGHNT; CDR2 reads YYREEE (reference sequence). CDR3 region: CASSLPGRRDTQYF. The CDR3 nucleotides read TGTGCCAGCAGCTTACCCGGTCGTAGAGATACGCAGTATTTT.

The V gene is TRBV19, the J gene TRBJ1-2; 7 nucleotides line up with TRBD1. The V gene's germline CDR1 is LNHDA and CDR2 SQIVND (reference sequence). Germline trimming cut 10 bases from V and 4 bases from J; bases unmatched to any gene: 6. The CDR3 runs to 12 residues. CDR3 DNA sequence: TGTGCCACCGAACAGGGGAGCTATGGCTACACCTTC. It yields the protein CATEQGSYGYTF.

This chain links TRBV30 with TRBJ1-4, with D uncertain. The CDR3 loop spans 14 amino acids. V was clipped by 0 bases and J by 2 bases, with 7 bases between them. CDR1 is GTSNPN, CDR2 SVGIG, per germline (reference sequence). The CDR3 is CAWSVGSTNEKLFF. The CDR3, as DNA: TGTGCCTGGAGTGTGGGCAGCACTAATGAAAAACTGTTTTTT. Drawing the rest from reference TRBV30 and TRBJ1-4, the complete variable domain is SQTIHQWPATLVQPVGSPLSLECTVEGTSNPNLYWYRQAAGRGLQLLFYSVGIGQISSEVPQNLSASRPQDRQFILSSKKLLLSDSGFYLCAWSVGSTNEKLFFGSGTQLSVL.

This clone came up once. As DNA, the CDR3 is TGTGCCAGCTCATCGCAGGGCTCTAAGAACTATGGCTACACCTTC. It codes for CASSSQGSKNYGYTF. The chain uses TRBV18 and TRBJ1-2; weak D call: TRBD1 (5 bases). Germline CDR1 is KGHSH and CDR2 is LQKENI. V shed 5 bases and J shed 2 bases, with 15 bases lying between them. The CDR3 loop spans 15 amino acids.

The rearrangement uses TRBV6-5 and TRBJ2-3, with D tentatively TRBD1 (6 bases). V was trimmed by 3 bases and J by 3 bases, leaving 10 bases between them. The CDR3 runs to 14 residues. CDR1 and CDR2 from the germline V gene are MNHEY and SVGAGI. The CDR3 DNA reads TGTGCCAGCAGTTATACAGGGTGGACAGATACGCAGTATTTT. The encoded protein is CASSYTGWTDTQYF.

Only a few counts were recorded for this clone. J is TRBJ1-2 and V is TRBV28; 9 positions agree with TRBD1. There are 15 residues in the CDR3. Germline values: CDR1 MDHEN, CDR2 SYDVKM. The J segment lost 5 bases and the V segment lost 6 bases, leaving 10 bases of the junction unmatched. CDR3 region: CASRGTDRGWYGYTF. In nucleotides, the CDR3 is TGTGCCAGCAGGGGTACCGACAGGGGGTGGTATGGCTACACCTTC.

The chain couples TRBV9 to TRBJ2-1, with 7 bases matching TRBD2. Trimming removed 4 bases from V and 4 bases from J; junction bases left unmatched: 8. Germline CDR1 is SGDLS and CDR2 is YYNGEE. This CDR3 is 15 amino acids long. Here the CDR3 reads CASSSLAGEYNEQFF. CDR3 coding DNA: TGTGCCAGCAGCTCGCTTGCGGGGGAGTACAATGAGCAGTTCTTC.